This is a list of T cell receptor beta chains from one sample in a study of Ad26.COV2.S vaccination and SARS-CoV-2 variants. Here immunoSEQ multiplex PCR was the method, and the copy in TCRdb shows in-frame clones only, minus some. The top ten clones hold about 13% of a sample with some 520,000 clones, around 88% of them seen once. Sequencing was performed on peripheral blood, taken in a trial of Ad26.COV2.S vaccine versus placebo. The receptor source for this set is a person aged 18-65 years who received the Ad26.COV2.S COVID-19 vaccine or a placebo. The CDR3 runs from the conserved cysteine through the conserved F or W. Fields, in order: clone size, D gene, J gene, V gene, CDR3 protein, CDR3 DNA. The D gene is left open where the match is weak. Only part of the rows carry a size: once, few, many, or a class if the clone is expanded.

>-|-|TRBJ1-4|TRBV7-9
CASSPGDTPGEKLFF
TGTGCCAGCAGCCCCGGGGACACACCTGGGGAAAAACTGTTTTTT
>-|TRBD1|TRBJ2-1|TRBV2
CASSRGRPSYNEQFF
TGTGCCAGCAGCAGGGGGCGTCCATCCTACAATGAGCAGTTCTTC
>-|-|TRBJ1-5|TRBV6-1
CASSVIKWSPGQYSNQPQHF
TGTGCCAGCAGTGTCATAAAATGGTCCCCCGGCCAATATAGCAATCAGCCCCAGCATTTT
>-|-|TRBJ1-1|TRBV12-5
CASGPGGEAFF
TGTGCTAGTGGTCCGGGTGGTGAAGCTTTCTTT
>-|-|TRBJ1-5|TRBV7-8
CASSSSLGYNQPQHF
TGTGCCAGCAGCTCCTCACTGGGGTACAATCAGCCCCAGCATTTT
>-|-|TRBJ1-5|TRBV11-3
CASSLQGRNSNQPQHF
TGTGCCAGCAGCTTACAAGGACGCAATAGCAATCAGCCCCAGCATTTT
>few|-|TRBJ1-3|TRBV6-6
CASSQPTGSRDRNTIYF
TGTGCCAGCAGTCAGCCGACCGGAAGCAGGGACAGAAACACCATATATTTT
>-|-|TRBJ2-1|TRBV5-1
CASSSQGGTVDEQFF
TGCGCCAGCAGCTCTCAGGGAGGGACAGTCGATGAGCAGTTCTTC
>-|TRBD1|TRBJ2-2|TRBV5-1
CASRGTGPGELFF
TGCGCCAGCAGGGGGACAGGACCCGGGGAGCTGTTTTTT
>-|TRBD2|TRBJ2-3|TRBV10-3
CAIKLAGVDTQYF
TGTGCCATCAAACTAGCGGGAGTAGATACGCAGTATTTT
>-|TRBD2|TRBJ2-1|TRBV5-1
CASSPGLAGGRRVEQFF
TGCGCCAGCAGCCCTGGACTAGCGGGAGGACGCAGGGTTGAGCAGTTCTTC
>-|-|TRBJ1-1|TRBV6-2/TRBV6-3
CASSSDRGHGTEAFF
TGTGCCAGCAGCTCCGATCGCGGGCACGGCACTGAAGCTTTCTTT
>-|-|TRBJ2-3|TRBV30
CAWSTRRSSTDTQYF
TGTGCCTGGAGTACGCGTCGGTCTAGCACAGATACGCAGTATTTT
>few|TRBD2|TRBJ2-1|TRBV6-4
CASSRTSGSDEQFF
TGTGCCAGCAGTAGGACTAGCGGGAGTGATGAGCAGTTCTTC
>-|-|TRBJ2-7|TRBV28
CASSLSGAPYEQYF
TGTGCCAGCAGTTTATCGGGGGCCCCCTACGAGCAGTACTTC
>-|-|TRBJ2-7|TRBV30
CAMGDPYEQYF
TGTGCTATGGGTGACCCCTACGAGCAGTACTTC
>-|-|TRBJ2-7|TRBV6-2/TRBV6-3
CASTPRVGSYEQYF
TGTGCCAGCACCCCCAGGGTTGGATCCTACGAGCAGTACTTC
>-|-|TRBJ1-6|TRBV6-5
CASSWTWTQEDSPLHF
TGTGCCAGCAGTTGGACCTGGACCCAGGAGGATTCACCCCTCCACTTT
>once|-|TRBJ2-7|TRBV20-1
CSASTGYEQYF
TGCAGTGCTAGCACCGGATACGAGCAGTACTTC
>-|-|TRBJ2-3|TRBV27
CATNFTDTQYF
TGTGCCACCAATTTCACAGATACGCAGTATTTT
>-|TRBD1|TRBJ1-5|TRBV10-3
CAISHGQAGQPQHF
TGTGCCATCAGCCACGGACAGGCGGGACAGCCCCAGCATTTT
>-|-|TRBJ2-1|TRBV10-3
CAISDLLETEQFF
TGTGCCATCAGCGACCTCCTAGAAACTGAGCAGTTCTTC
>-|-|TRBJ2-7|TRBV28
CASSPFQRARYEQYF
TGTGCCAGCAGCCCGTTCCAGCGGGCGCGCTACGAGCAGTACTTC
>-|-|TRBJ2-7|TRBV6-6
CASSYSGQNYEQYF
TGTGCCAGCAGTTACTCAGGACAGAACTACGAGCAGTACTTC
>-|TRBD2|TRBJ2-2|TRBV7-2
CASSLKLAGVGELFF
TGTGCCAGCAGCTTGAAACTAGCGGGGGTCGGGGAGCTGTTTTTT
>once|-|TRBJ2-1|TRBV28
CASRWRGSYNEQFF
TGTGCCAGCAGGTGGAGGGGAAGCTACAATGAGCAGTTCTTC
>once|-|TRBJ1-4|TRBV5-1
CASSLGGRGRDEKLFF
TGCGCCAGCAGCTTGGGGGGCAGGGGCCGGGATGAAAAACTGTTTTTT
>-|TRBD1|TRBJ1-4|TRBV28
CASSLRIQGGGEKLFF
TGTGCCAGCAGTCTTCGAATACAGGGGGGAGGTGAAAAACTGTTTTTT
>-|-|TRBJ1-1|TRBV12-3/TRBV12-4
CASTQGVNTEAFF
TGTGCCAGCACCCAAGGAGTCAACACTGAAGCTTTCTTT
>-|-|TRBJ1-3|TRBV12-3/TRBV12-4
CASSLIGASTIYF
TGTGCCAGCAGTTTAATAGGGGCAAGCACCATATATTTT
>-|-|TRBJ1-4|TRBV6-5
CASRGWGEDSEKLFF
TGTGCCAGCAGGGGGTGGGGGGAGGACTCTGAAAAACTGTTTTTT
>once|-|TRBJ1-1|TRBV6-5
CASNPQGRRTEAFF
TGTGCCAGCAACCCACAGGGAAGGAGGACTGAAGCTTTCTTT
>few|TRBD1|TRBJ1-1|TRBV7-8
CASSLTGLNTEAFF
TGTGCCAGCAGCTTGACAGGGTTGAACACTGAAGCTTTCTTT
>-|-|TRBJ1-2|TRBV15
CATSEGGGTGYTF
TGTGCCACCTCCGAGGGGGGAGGTACTGGCTACACCTTC
>-|-|TRBJ2-5|TRBV6-5
CASSREQETQYF
TGTGCCAGCAGCCGGGAACAAGAGACCCAGTACTTC
>-|-|TRBJ2-1|TRBV24-1
CATSAWGTARQFF
TGTGCCACCAGTGCTTGGGGGACGGCCCGGCAGTTCTTC
>-|TRBD1|TRBJ2-1|TRBV11-3
CASSLGVGGQGDEQFF
TGTGCCAGCAGCTTAGGAGTAGGGGGACAGGGGGATGAGCAGTTCTTC
>-|-|TRBJ2-7|TRBV28
CASTYVLSASYEQYF
TGTGCCAGCACTTACGTCCTCTCAGCCTCCTACGAGCAGTACTTC
>-|-|TRBJ1-1|TRBV4-2
CASSQQRTNLNTEAFF
TGTGCCAGCAGCCAACAAAGGACGAACTTGAACACTGAAGCTTTCTTT
>-|-|TRBJ1-5|TRBV19
CASRPTGNNQPQHF
TGTGCCAGTAGACCTACAGGGAACAATCAGCCCCAGCATTTT
>-|-|TRBJ2-3|TRBV4-3
CASSQDRVQDTQYF
TGCGCCAGCAGCCAAGACAGGGTACAAGATACGCAGTATTTT
>-|TRBD1|TRBJ1-6|TRBV11-1
CASSLDRVYNSPLHF
TGTGCCAGCAGCTTGGACAGGGTGTATAATTCACCCCTCCACTTT
>-|-|TRBJ2-1|TRBV5-4
CASSLVGGAFYNEQFF
TGTGCCAGCAGCTTGGTGGGGGGGGCTTTCTACAATGAGCAGTTCTTC
>-|-|TRBJ1-5|TRBV5-6
CASSPGHTPNQPQHF
TGTGCCAGCAGTCCGGGACACACGCCCAATCAGCCCCAGCATTTT
>-|TRBD2|TRBJ2-1|TRBV2
CASSLGGRSNEQFF
TGTGCCAGCAGTCTGGGCGGGAGATCCAATGAGCAGTTCTTC
>-|-|TRBJ2-7|TRBV5-1
CASSPRQTAYEQYF
TGCGCCAGCAGCCCGAGACAGACCGCCTACGAGCAGTACTTC
>-|-|TRBJ2-1|TRBV19
CASSTSGNEQFF
TGTGCCAGTTCAACGTCGGGTAATGAGCAGTTCTTC
>-|-|TRBJ1-2|TRBV11-2
CASSLGGVGYTF
TGTGCCAGCAGCTTAGGTGGAGTTGGCTACACCTTC
>-|-|TRBJ2-5|TRBV4-2
CASSQDRRAAQGTQYF
TGTGCCAGCAGCCAAGATAGGAGAGCGGCCCAAGGGACCCAGTACTTC
>-|-|TRBJ1-2|TRBV19
CATSPLRSSYGYTF
TGTGCCACAAGTCCCTTGAGGTCGAGTTATGGCTACACCTTC
>-|-|TRBJ2-7|TRBV18
CASSHSFSSYEQYF
TGTGCCAGCTCACATAGTTTTTCTTCCTACGAGCAGTACTTC
>many|-|TRBJ2-1|TRBV15
CATSSPDLASYNEQFF
TGTGCCACCAGCAGTCCCGACTTGGCGTCCTACAATGAGCAGTTCTTC
>few|-|TRBJ1-4|TRBV10-3
CAISDTGTNEKLFF
TGTGCCATCAGTGATACAGGGACTAATGAAAAACTGTTTTTT
>once|-|TRBJ1-2|TRBV4-2
CASSRELAGANYGYTF
TGTGCCAGCAGCCGAGAATTGGCAGGGGCTAACTATGGCTACACCTTC
>-|-|TRBJ1-1|TRBV7-2
CASSSRGVTEAFF
TGTGCCAGCAGCTCTCGAGGAGTTACTGAAGCTTTCTTT